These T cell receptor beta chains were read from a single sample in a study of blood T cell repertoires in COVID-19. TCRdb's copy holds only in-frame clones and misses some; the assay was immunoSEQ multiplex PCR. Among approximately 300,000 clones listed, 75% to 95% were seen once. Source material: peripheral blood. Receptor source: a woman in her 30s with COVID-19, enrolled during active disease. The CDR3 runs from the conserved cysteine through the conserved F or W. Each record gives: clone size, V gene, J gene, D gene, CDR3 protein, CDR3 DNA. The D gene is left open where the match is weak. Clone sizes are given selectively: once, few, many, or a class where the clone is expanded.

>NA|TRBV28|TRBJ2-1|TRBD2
CASSLGAGGTDEQFF
TGTGCCAGCAGTTTAGGAGCGGGAGGGACTGATGAGCAGTTCTTC
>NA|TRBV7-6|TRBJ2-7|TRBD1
CASSLLSGGLYEQYF
TGTGCCAGCAGCTTACTCTCAGGGGGCCTCTACGAGCAGTACTTC
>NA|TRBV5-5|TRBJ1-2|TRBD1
CASSTGTDYGYTF
TGTGCCAGCAGCACTGGGACAGACTATGGCTACACCTTC
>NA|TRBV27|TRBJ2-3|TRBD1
CASSFYRGPSTDTQYF
TGTGCCAGCAGTTTCTACAGGGGGCCTAGCACAGATACGCAGTATTTT
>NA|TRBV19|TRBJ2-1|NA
CASSATHGINEQFF
TGTGCCAGTAGTGCGACCCACGGGATCAATGAGCAGTTCTTC
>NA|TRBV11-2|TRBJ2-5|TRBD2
CASSLVLAGTQETQYF
TGTGCCAGCAGCTTAGTCTTAGCGGGGACGCAAGAGACCCAGTACTTC
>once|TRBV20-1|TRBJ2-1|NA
CSARRVSEQFF
TGCAGTGCTAGGAGAGTTAGTGAGCAGTTCTTC
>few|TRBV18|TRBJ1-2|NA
CASSPGLSYGYTF
TGTGCCAGCTCACCTGGGCTGTCCTATGGCTACACCTTC
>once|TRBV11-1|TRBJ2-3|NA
CASSLYARSTDTQYF
TGTGCCAGCAGCTTATACGCTAGGAGCACAGATACGCAGTATTTT
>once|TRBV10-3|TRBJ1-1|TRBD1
CAIRKQGQGAFTEAFF
TGTGCCATCAGGAAACAAGGACAGGGGGCCTTTACTGAAGCTTTCTTT
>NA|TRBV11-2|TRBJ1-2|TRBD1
CASSLGQGRDNYGYTF
TGTGCCAGCAGCCTCGGACAGGGAAGGGATAACTATGGCTACACCTTC
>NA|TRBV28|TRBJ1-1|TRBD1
CASSLTGAHSEAFF
TGTGCCAGCAGTTTAACAGGGGCGCATAGTGAAGCTTTCTTT
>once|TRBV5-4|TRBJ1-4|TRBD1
CASSHGQGGEKLFF
TGTGCCAGCAGCCACGGACAGGGGGGTGAAAAACTGTTTTTT
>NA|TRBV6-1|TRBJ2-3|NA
CASSEVLSGTSTDTQYF
TGTGCCAGCAGTGAAGTGCTGTCCGGGACAAGCACAGATACGCAGTATTTT
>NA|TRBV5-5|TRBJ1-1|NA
CASSLIWGSVNTEAFF
TGTGCCAGCAGCTTAATCTGGGGCTCGGTGAACACTGAAGCTTTCTTT